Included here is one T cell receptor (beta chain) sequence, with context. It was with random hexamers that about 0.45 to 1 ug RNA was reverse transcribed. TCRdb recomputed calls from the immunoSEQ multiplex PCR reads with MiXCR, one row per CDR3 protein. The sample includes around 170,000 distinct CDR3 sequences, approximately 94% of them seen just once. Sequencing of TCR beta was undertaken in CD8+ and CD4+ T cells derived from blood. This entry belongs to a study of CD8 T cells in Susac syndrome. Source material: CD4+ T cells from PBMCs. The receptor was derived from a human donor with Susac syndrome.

Here the CDR3 DNA reads TGCGCCAGCAGTTTCTCGGGAGTTGATGGCTACACCTTC. This translates into CASSFSGVDGYTF. This chain uses TRBV5-1 with TRBJ1-2; D uncertain. Germline assignment: CDR1 SGHRS and CDR2 YFSETQ. CDR3 size: 13 residues. The V gene lost 5 bases and the J gene lost 6 bases, with 14 bases spanning the gap.